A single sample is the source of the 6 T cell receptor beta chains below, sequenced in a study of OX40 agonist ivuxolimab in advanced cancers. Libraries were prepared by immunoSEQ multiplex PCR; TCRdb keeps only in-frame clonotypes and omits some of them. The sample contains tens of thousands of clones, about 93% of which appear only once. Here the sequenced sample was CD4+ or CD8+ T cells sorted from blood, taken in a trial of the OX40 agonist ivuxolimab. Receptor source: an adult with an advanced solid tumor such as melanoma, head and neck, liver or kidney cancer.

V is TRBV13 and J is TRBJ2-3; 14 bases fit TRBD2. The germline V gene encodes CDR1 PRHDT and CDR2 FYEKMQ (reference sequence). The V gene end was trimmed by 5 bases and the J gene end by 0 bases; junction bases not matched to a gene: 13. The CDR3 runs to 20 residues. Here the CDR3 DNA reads TGTGCCAGCAGCGGGTTCGGGACTAGCGGGGGTAACCCTAGCACAGATACGCAGTATTTT. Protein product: CASSGFGTSGGNPSTDTQYF.

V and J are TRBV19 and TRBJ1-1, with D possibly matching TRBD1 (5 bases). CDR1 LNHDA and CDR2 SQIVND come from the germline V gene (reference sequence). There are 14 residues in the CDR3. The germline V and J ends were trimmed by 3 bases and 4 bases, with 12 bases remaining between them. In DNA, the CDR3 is TGTGCCAGTAGTATCTGGGGGGTTCGCACTGAAGCTTTCTTT. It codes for CASSIWGVRTEAFF.

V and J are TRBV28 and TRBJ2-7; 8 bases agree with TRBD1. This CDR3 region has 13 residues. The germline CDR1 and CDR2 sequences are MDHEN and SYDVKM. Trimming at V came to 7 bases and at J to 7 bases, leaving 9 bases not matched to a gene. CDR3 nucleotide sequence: TGTGCCAGCACTACCAGGGGGCCTGGGGAGCAGTACTTC. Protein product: CASTTRGPGEQYF.

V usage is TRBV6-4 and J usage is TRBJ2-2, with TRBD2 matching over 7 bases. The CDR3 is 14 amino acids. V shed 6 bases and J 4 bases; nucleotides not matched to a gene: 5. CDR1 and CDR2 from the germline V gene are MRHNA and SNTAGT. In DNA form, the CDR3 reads TGTGCCAGCAGCGCGGGGGTTGGCACCGGGGAGCTGTTTTTT. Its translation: CASSAGVGTGELFF.

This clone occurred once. The CDR3 spells CASSQQGQDYNSPLHF. The CDR3 DNA reads TGCGCCAGCAGCCAACAGGGACAGGACTATAATTCACCCCTCCACTTT. The chain recombines TRBV4-1 with TRBJ1-6; 8 nucleotides agree with TRBD1. Unmatched junction bases numbered 3, after V lost 2 bases and J lost 3 bases. The germline gives CDR1 MGHRA, CDR2 YSYEKL. CDR3 length: 16 residues.

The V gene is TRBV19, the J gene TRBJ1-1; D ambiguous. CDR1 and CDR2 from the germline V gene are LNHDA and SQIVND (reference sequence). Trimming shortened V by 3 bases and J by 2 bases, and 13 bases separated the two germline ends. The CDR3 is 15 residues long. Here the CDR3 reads CASSIGEWANTEAFF. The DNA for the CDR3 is TGTGCCAGTAGTATTGGGGAGTGGGCCAACACTGAAGCTTTCTTT.